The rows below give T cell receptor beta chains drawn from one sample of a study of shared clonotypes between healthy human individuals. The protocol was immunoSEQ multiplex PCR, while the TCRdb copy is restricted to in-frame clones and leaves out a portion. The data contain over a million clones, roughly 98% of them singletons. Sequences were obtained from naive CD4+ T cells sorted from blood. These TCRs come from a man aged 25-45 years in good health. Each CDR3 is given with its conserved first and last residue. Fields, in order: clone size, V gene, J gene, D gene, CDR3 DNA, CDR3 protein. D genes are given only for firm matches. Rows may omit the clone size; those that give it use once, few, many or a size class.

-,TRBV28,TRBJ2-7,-,TGTGCCAGCAGTTTGGCCGGTGCGGTATACGAGCAGTACTTC,CASSLAGAVYEQYF
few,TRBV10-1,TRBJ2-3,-,TGCGCCAGTGACTCGCAGTATTTT,CASDSQYF
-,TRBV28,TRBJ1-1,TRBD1,TGTGCCAGCAGTTTACAGGGGGCGCATACTGAAGCTTTCTTT,CASSLQGAHTEAFF
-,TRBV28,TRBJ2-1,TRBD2,TGTGCCAGCAGTTTATTGACTAGCGGAAACAATGAGCAGTTCTTC,CASSLLTSGNNEQFF
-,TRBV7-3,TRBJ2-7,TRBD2,TGTGCCAGCAGCTTAATCTCTAGCGGGAGTTACGAGCAGTACTTC,CASSLISSGSYEQYF
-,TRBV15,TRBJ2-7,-,TGTGCCACCAGCAGAGAAGGCTACTTGGGGGAGCAGTACTTC,CATSREGYLGEQYF
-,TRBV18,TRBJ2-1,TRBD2,TGTGCCAGCTCACCAACCGGGACTAGCGGAACGGAGCAGTTCTTC,CASSPTGTSGTEQFF
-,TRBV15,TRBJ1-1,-,TGTGCCACCAGCATGCAGAACACTGAAGCTTTCTTT,CATSMQNTEAFF
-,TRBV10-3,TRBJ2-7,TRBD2,TGTGCCATCAGTGGGGAAAATAGCGGGAGGGTGTCCTACGAGCAGTACTTC,CAISGENSGRVSYEQYF
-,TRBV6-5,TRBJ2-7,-,TGTGCCAGCAGTTACACAGCCGCCGCACAGAACTACGAGCAGTACTTC,CASSYTAAAQNYEQYF
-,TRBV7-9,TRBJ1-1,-,TGTGCCAGCAGCCTTTTAGGCCCGGCGGGTGAAGCTTTCTTT,CASSLLGPAGEAFF
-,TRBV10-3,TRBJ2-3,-,TGTGCCATCAGGCAGGCCTCCTTACCAGATACGCAGTATTTT,CAIRQASLPDTQYF
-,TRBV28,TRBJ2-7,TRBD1,TGTGCCAGCAGGCAATACCGGACAGGGTTTTTGAACGAGCAGTACTTC,CASRQYRTGFLNEQYF
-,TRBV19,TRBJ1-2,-,TGTGCCAGTAGTTTCCACTGGGAGGGAGATGGCTACACCTTC,CASSFHWEGDGYTF
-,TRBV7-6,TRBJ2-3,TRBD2,TGTGCCAGCAGCTTAGTAGGCGGGACTAGCGCCACAGATACGCAGTATTTT,CASSLVGGTSATDTQYF
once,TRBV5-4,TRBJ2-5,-,TGTGCCAGCAGCTTAAAGGGCAACCGGGTCGGTGAGACCCAGTACTTC,CASSLKGNRVGETQYF
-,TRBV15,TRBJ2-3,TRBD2,TGTGCCACCAGCAGGACCCTAGGCCAGCGGGAGCCAACAGATACGCAGTATTTT,CATSRTLGQREPTDTQYF
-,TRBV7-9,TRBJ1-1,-,TGTGCCAGCAGCTTTGTGGGAATGCAGGGGAACACTGAAGCTTTCTTT,CASSFVGMQGNTEAFF
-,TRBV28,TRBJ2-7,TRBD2,TGTGCCACCAAGGGACTAGCGGGAGTTCACGAGCAGTACTTC,CATKGLAGVHEQYF
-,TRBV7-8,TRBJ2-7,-,TGTGCCAGCAGCTTCCGGGACGATTACGAGCAGTACTTC,CASSFRDDYEQYF
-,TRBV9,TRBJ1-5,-,TGTGCCAGCAGCGTAGGGGTAAGTGATCAGCCCCAGCATTTT,CASSVGVSDQPQHF
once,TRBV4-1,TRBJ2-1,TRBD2,TGCGCCAGCAGCCAAGTAACTAGCGTCGGACAGTTCTTC,CASSQVTSVGQFF
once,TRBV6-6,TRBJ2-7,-,TGTGCCAGCAGGACCTCCGAGAGGGTGGGCTACGAGCAGTACTTC,CASRTSERVGYEQYF
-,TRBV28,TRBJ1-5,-,TGTGCCAGCAGTTTCTTTTTACGGGGCAGCAATCAGCCCCAGCATTTT,CASSFFLRGSNQPQHF
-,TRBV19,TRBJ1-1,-,TGTGCCAGTAGTACCGTCCAGAACACTGAAGCTTTCTTT,CASSTVQNTEAFF
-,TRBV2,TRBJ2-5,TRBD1,TGTGCCAGCAGTGAATCCAGGGGGCGAGAGACCCAGTACTTC,CASSESRGRETQYF
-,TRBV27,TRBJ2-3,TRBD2,TGTGCCAGCAGTTTACAGACTAGCGGGAGGGCAGCAGATACGCAGTATTTT,CASSLQTSGRAADTQYF
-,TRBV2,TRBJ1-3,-,TGTGCCAGCAGTGTCCTTATCTCTGGAAACACCATATATTTT,CASSVLISGNTIYF
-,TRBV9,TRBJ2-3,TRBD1,TGTGCCAGCAGCGTAGCGTCGGGGACAGTTAACACAGATACGCAGTATTTT,CASSVASGTVNTDTQYF
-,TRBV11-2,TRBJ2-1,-,TGTGCCAGCAGCTTAGATAGGGGATCCTTTTACAATGAGCAGTTCTTC,CASSLDRGSFYNEQFF
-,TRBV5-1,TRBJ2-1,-,TGCGCCAGCAGCCCCGATTTGGCTAGCGCATACAATGAGCAGTTCTTC,CASSPDLASAYNEQFF
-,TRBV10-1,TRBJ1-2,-,TGCGCCAGCAGTGATAACATCGGCGAGGGCTACACCTTC,CASSDNIGEGYTF
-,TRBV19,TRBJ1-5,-,TGTGCCAGTTCGGAAAGGTTTGTTTCTCAGCCCCAGCATTTT,CASSERFVSQPQHF
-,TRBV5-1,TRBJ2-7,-,TGCGCCAGCAGCCCCCAAGGGGGAGCCTACGAGCAGTACTTC,CASSPQGGAYEQYF
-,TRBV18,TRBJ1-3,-,TGTGCCAGCTCACCACCGGGAAACACCATATATTTT,CASSPPGNTIYF